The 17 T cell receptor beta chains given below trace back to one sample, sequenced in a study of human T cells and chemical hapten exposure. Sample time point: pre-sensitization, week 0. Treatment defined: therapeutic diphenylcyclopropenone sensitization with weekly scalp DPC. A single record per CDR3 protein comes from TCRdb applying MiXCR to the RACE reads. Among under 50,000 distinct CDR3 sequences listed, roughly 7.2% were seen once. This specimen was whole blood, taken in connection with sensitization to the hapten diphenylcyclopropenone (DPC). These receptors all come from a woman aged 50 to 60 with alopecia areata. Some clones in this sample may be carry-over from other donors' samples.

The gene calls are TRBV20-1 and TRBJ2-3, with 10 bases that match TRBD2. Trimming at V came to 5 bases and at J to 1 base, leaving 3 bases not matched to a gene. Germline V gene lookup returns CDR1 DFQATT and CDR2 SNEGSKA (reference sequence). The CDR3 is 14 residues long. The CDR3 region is CSADGLAGTDTQYF. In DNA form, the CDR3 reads TGCAGTGCTGACGGACTAGCGGGCACAGATACGCAGTATTTT.

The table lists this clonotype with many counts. CDR3: CASSPRAANLETQYF. Written as DNA, the CDR3 is TGTGCCAGCTCACCACGGGCAGCCAACTTAGAGACCCAGTACTTC. The V gene is TRBV18, the J gene TRBJ2-5; no clear D gene. Germline V CDR1 and CDR2: KGHSH, LQKENI. Trimming stripped 1 base from V and 4 bases from J, with 13 bases between. There are 15 residues in the CDR3.

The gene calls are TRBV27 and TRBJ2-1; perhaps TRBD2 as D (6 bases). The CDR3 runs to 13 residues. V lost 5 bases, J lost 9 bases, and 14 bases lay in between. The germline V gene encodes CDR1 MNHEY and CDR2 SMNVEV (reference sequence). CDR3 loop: CASSTHREPEQFF. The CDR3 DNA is TGTGCCAGCAGTACTCATCGGGAGCCTGAGCAGTTCTTC.

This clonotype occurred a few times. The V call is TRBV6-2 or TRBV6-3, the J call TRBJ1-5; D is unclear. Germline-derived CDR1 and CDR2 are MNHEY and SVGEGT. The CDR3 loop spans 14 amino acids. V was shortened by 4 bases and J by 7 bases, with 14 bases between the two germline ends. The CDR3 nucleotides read TGTGCCAGCAGTTCCCTTTTCGCAGGACAGCCCCAGCATTTT. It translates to CASSSLFAGQPQHF.

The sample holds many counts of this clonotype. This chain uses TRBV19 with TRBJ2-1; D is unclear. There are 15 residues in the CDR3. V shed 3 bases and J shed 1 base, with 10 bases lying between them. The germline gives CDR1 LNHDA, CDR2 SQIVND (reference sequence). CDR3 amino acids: CASSIQARSYNEQFF. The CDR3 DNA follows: TGTGCCAGTAGTATTCAGGCTAGATCCTACAATGAGCAGTTCTTC.

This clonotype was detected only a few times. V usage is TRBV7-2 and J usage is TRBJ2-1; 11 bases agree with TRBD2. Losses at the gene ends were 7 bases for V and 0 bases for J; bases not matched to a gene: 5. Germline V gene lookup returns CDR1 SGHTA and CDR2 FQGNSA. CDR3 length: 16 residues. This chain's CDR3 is CASTIAGGSSYNEQFF. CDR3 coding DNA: TGTGCCAGCACCATAGCGGGAGGGAGCTCCTACAATGAGCAGTTCTTC.

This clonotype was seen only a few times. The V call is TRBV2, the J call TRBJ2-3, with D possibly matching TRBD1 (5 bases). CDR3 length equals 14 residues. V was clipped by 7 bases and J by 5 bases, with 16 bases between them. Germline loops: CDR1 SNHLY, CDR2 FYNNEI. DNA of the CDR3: TGTGCCAGCACCCTTGGGGCGGCCCGAGATACGCAGTATTTT. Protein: CASTLGAARDTQYF.

CDR3 protein: CASSPTVGVQGPEAFF. The CDR3 coding sequence is TGTGCCAGCTCACCAACCGTTGGAGTTCAGGGACCTGAAGCTTTCTTT. The chain carries TRBV18 and TRBJ1-1, with D tentatively TRBD1 (5 bases). The CDR3 loop spans 16 amino acids. V was trimmed by 2 bases and J by 6 bases, leaving 19 bases between them. Germline lookup yields CDR1 KGHSH and CDR2 LQKENI.

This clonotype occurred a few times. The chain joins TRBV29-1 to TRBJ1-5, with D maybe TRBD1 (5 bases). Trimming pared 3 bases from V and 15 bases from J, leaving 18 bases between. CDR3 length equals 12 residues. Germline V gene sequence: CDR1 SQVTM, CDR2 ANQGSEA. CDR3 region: CSVDSPQGGLHF. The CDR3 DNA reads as TGCAGCGTTGATTCCCCGCAGGGAGGGCTGCATTTT.

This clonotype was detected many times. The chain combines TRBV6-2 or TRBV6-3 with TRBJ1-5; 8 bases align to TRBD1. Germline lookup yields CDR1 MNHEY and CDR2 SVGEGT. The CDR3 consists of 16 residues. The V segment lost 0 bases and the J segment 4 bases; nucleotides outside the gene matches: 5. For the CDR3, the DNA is TGTGCCAGCAGTTACTCTTCCAGGGGGCCTAATCAGCCCCAGCATTTT. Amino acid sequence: CASSYSSRGPNQPQHF.

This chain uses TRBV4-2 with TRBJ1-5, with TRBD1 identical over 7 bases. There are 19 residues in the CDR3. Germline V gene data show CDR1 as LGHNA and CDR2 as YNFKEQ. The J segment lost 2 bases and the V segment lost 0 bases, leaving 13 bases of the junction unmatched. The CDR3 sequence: CASSQDVSPRQGGNQPQHF. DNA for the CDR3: TGTGCCAGCAGCCAAGATGTGAGTCCCCGACAGGGAGGCAATCAGCCCCAGCATTTT.

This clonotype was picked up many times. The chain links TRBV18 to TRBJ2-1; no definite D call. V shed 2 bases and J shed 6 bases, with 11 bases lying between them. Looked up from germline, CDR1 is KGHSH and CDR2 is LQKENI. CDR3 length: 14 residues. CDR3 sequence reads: CASSPDKVGNEQFF. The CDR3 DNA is TGTGCCAGCTCACCAGATAAGGTTGGCAATGAGCAGTTCTTC.

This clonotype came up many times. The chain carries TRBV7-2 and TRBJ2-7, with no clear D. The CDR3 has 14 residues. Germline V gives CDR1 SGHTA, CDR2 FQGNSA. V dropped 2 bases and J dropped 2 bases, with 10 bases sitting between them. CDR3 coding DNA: TGTGCCAGCAGCTTACGAGGCAGTACCTACGAGCAGTACTTC. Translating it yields CASSLRGSTYEQYF.

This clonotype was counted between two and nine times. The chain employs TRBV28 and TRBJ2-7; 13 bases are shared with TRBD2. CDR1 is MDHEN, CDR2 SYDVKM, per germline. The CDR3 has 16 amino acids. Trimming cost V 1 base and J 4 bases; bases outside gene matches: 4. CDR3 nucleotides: TGTGCCAGCAGTTTATTTGGACTAGCGGGAGCTTACGAGCAGTACTTC. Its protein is CASSLFGLAGAYEQYF.

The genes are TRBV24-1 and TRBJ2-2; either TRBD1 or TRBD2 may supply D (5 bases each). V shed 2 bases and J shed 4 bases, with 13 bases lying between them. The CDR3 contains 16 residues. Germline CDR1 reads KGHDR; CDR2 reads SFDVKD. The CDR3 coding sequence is TGTGCCACCAGTGATTCACGGCAGGGACCCACCGGGGAGCTGTTTTTT. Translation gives CATSDSRQGPTGELFF.

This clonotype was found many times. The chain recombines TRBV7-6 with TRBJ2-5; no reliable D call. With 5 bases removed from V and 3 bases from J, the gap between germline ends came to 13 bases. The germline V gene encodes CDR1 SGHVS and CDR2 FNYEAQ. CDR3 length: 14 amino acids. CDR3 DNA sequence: TGTGCCAGCAGCCCGACCGGACGGAAAGAGACCCAGTACTTC. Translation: CASSPTGRKETQYF.

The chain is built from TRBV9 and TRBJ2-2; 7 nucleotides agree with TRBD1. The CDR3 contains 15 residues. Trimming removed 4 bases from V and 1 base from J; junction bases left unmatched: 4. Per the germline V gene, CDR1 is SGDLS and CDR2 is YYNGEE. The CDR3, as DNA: TGTGCCAGCAGCTCACGGACAGGGAACACCGGGGAGCTGTTTTTT. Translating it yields CASSSRTGNTGELFF.